The 26 T cell receptor beta chains in this list originate from one sample, sequenced in a study of regulatory T cells in long-lasting Graves disease. Assembly of TCR beta libraries relied on iRepertoire HTBI primers together with Arm-PCR of CDR3 regions. TCRdb processed the multiplex PCR reads anew with MiXCR; each CDR3 protein has one entry. The sample gives approximately 470,000 distinct CDR3 sequences, 16% of which show up once; approximately 12% is in the top ten. Time point reported: newly diagnosed GD, antithyroid drugs for less than 3 months. Following extraction of RNA from PBMCs, that RNA was used to make the TCR library. This sample also appeared in a second study, on T cells in Graves' hyperthyroidism and ophthalmopathy.

The specimen was peripheral blood mononuclear cells (PBMCs), collected at new diagnosis, from a patient treated with antithyroid drugs. The receptors were gathered from a man aged 40-49 years with Graves disease.

This clonotype appeared many times. The chain has TRBV24-1 and TRBJ2-1; 10 bases fit TRBD2. Trimming removed 5 bases from V and 8 bases from J; junction bases left unmatched: 5. From germline, CDR1 is KGHDR and CDR2 SFDVKD. CDR3 length equals 14 residues. CDR3 nucleotides: TGTGCCACCAGTGGAGCGGGAGGGACGTATGAGCAGTTCTTC. This gives the protein CATSGAGGTYEQFF.

The table lists this clonotype with many counts. V usage is TRBV7-6 and J usage is TRBJ1-1, with D perhaps matching TRBD1 (5 bases). Looked up from germline, CDR1 is SGHVS and CDR2 is FNYEAQ. V was shortened by 5 bases and J by 4 bases, with 20 bases between the two germline ends. This CDR3 has 16 amino acids. Written as DNA, the CDR3 is TGTGCCAGCAGCCCTAACCCCCTCGGGGCAACCACTGAAGCTTTCTTT. It codes for CASSPNPLGATTEAFF.

In its sample, this clonotype was seen a few times. This rearrangement joins TRBV24-1 to TRBJ2-7; TRBD2 aligns across 11 bases. Germline assignment: CDR1 KGHDR and CDR2 SFDVKD. J gave up 3 bases and V 5 bases, and 11 bases lay outside the gene matches. CDR3 length equals 17 residues. The DNA for the CDR3 is TGTGCCACCAGTGCCCCACTCGGGACTAGCGGAGTCTACGAGCAGTACTTC. Protein product: CATSAPLGTSGVYEQYF.

To note about this clonotype: A read error may explain this, as a much larger clone is one base away. CDR3 residues: CASSGQGAAYEQYF. The CDR3 DNA is TGCGCCAGCAGCGGACAGGGGGCGGCCTACGAGCAGTACTTC. The chain recombines TRBV5-1 with TRBJ2-7, with 11 positions matching TRBD1. The CDR3 is 14 residues long. V was clipped by 4 bases and J by 2 bases; unmatched bases: 2. CDR1 and CDR2 (germline): SGHRS, YFSETQ.

This clonotype was picked up many times. The chain couples TRBV12-3 or TRBV12-4 to TRBJ2-1; 14 bases are a match to TRBD2. This CDR3 is 14 amino acids long. V lost 6 bases, J lost 8 bases, and 3 bases stayed unmatched. The CDR3 region is CASSLTSGRDEQFF. For the CDR3, the DNA is TGTGCCAGCAGCCTGACTAGCGGGAGGGATGAGCAGTTCTTC.

This clonotype came up many times. V gene TRBV12-3 or TRBV12-4 combines with J gene TRBJ2-5; no clear D. Trimming left V 8 bases short and J 5 bases short, with 9 bases between. The CDR3 covers 11 residues. CDR3 sequence reads: CASRLGETQYF. In nucleotides, the CDR3 is TGTGCCAGCCGCCTTGGGGAGACCCAGTACTTC.

This clonotype was seen at least ten times. This sequence joins TRBV27 and TRBJ2-1, with 9 bases lining up with TRBD2. Germline V CDR1 and CDR2: MNHEY, SMNVEV (reference sequence). V lost 2 bases to trimming and J lost 4 bases; unmatched junction nucleotides: 12. The CDR3 is 18 amino acids. The CDR3 DNA reads as TGTGCCAGCAGTTTACTCGCGGGAGGGCCCTCGTGGTACAATGAGCAGTTCTTC. It is translated as CASSLLAGGPSWYNEQFF.

In its sample, this clonotype was seen many times. The chain couples TRBV28 to TRBJ1-5; D gene unclear. This CDR3 spans 15 amino acids. V was shortened by 7 bases and J by 6 bases, with 19 bases between the two germline ends. CDR1 MDHEN and CDR2 SYDVKM come from the germline V gene. The CDR3 sequence is CASKPRAAGGQPQHF. CDR3 DNA sequence: TGTGCCAGCAAACCCCGGGCGGCAGGAGGTCAGCCCCAGCATTTT.

The V call is TRBV15, the J call TRBJ2-7; TRBD2 aligns across 8 bases. Germline assignment: CDR1 LNHNV and CDR2 YYDKDF (reference sequence). The junction had 8 bases not matched to a gene; V was cut back by 1 base and J by 3 bases. This CDR3 is built from 16 residues. This CDR3 is CATSRGVAGSYYEQYF. The CDR3 nucleotides are TGTGCCACCAGCAGAGGGGTAGCGGGATCTTACTACGAGCAGTACTTC.

This chain connects TRBV24-1 to TRBJ2-1, with D possibly being TRBD1 (5 bases). The germline CDR1 and CDR2 sequences are KGHDR and SFDVKD. The CDR3 covers 14 residues. Trimming took 7 bases from V and 8 from J, leaving 17 bases between them. This CDR3 reads CATSEPRATYEQFF. In DNA form, the CDR3 reads TGTGCCACCAGCGAACCCAGGGCCACCTATGAGCAGTTCTTC.

The genes are TRBV15 and TRBJ2-1; D may match TRBD1 or TRBD2 (5 bases each). This CDR3 region has 14 residues. V dropped 0 bases and J dropped 5 bases, with 8 bases sitting between them. Germline V CDR1 and CDR2: LNHNV, YYDKDF (reference sequence). The CDR3 DNA is TGTGCCACCAGCAGAGATGGGACGAACAATGAGCAGTTCTTC. This encodes CATSRDGTNNEQFF.

This chain uses TRBV29-1 with TRBJ1-1; 8 bases align to TRBD1. The CDR3 runs to 14 residues. The trim removed 0 bases at V and 7 bases at J, leaving 7 bases unmatched. Germline CDR1 reads SQVTM; CDR2 reads ANQGSEA. CDR3 residues: CSVEDARQGFEAFF. In DNA form, the CDR3 reads TGCAGCGTTGAAGATGCGCGACAGGGGTTTGAAGCTTTCTTT.

As for this clonotype: A much larger clone sits a single nucleotide away, making a read error possible. The V call is TRBV2, the J call TRBJ1-2; the D is unclear. CDR1 is SNHLY and CDR2 is FYNNEI in the germline V gene. The CDR3 is 16 amino acids. The CDR3 protein is CASSKRRAPSNYGYAF. The CDR3 DNA sequence: TGTGCCAGCAGCAAAAGGCGGGCACCTTCTAACTATGGCTACGCCTTC.

The V and J genes are TRBV7-9 and TRBJ1-1; D remains unclear. CDR1 is SEHNR, CDR2 FQNEAQ, per germline (reference sequence). The CDR3 loop spans 15 amino acids. V was pared by 2 bases and J by 3 bases, with 13 bases between. In DNA, the CDR3 is TGTGCCAGCAGCTTAAGGTCTGGGGTTGACACTGAAGCTTTCTTT. Residues: CASSLRSGVDTEAFF.

The gene calls are TRBV3-1 and TRBJ2-1, with TRBD2 matching 8 bases. The CDR3 extends over 15 amino acids. J lost 6 bases, V lost 4 bases, and 8 bases had no gene match. The germline CDR1 and CDR2 sequences are LGHDT and YNNKEL (reference sequence). The CDR3 sequence: CASSLRGGRSNEQFF. The CDR3 nucleotides read TGTGCCAGCAGCCTAAGAGGCGGGAGGTCCAATGAGCAGTTCTTC.

This clonotype was recorded a few times. The chain joins TRBV7-9 to TRBJ2-2; D remains unclear. The CDR3 spans 10 residues. With 3 bases removed from V and 10 bases from J, the gap between germline ends came to 3 bases. The germline gives CDR1 SEHNR, CDR2 FQNEAQ (reference sequence). Written as DNA, the CDR3 is TGTGCCAGCAGCTTGCAGGAGCTGTTTTTT. This sequence encodes CASSLQELFF.

At least ten counts were recorded for this clonotype. The chain joins TRBV5-1 to TRBJ2-2; D uncertain. CDR1 is SGHRS, CDR2 YFSETQ, per germline. V was clipped by 4 bases and J by 0 bases, with 7 bases between them. CDR3 size: 14 residues. For the CDR3, the DNA is TGCGCCAGCAGCCCGGTCGCGAACACCGGGGAGCTGTTTTTT. Encoded protein: CASSPVANTGELFF.

This clonotype was seen many times. The rearrangement joins TRBV5-1 to TRBJ2-7; 9 bases are shared with TRBD1. The CDR3 is 14 amino acids. Trimming cost V 3 bases and J 7 bases; bases outside gene matches: 8. Germline lookup yields CDR1 SGHRS and CDR2 YFSETQ. The CDR3 sequence is CASSSGQGEPEQYF. The DNA of the CDR3 is TGCGCCAGCAGCTCGGGACAGGGAGAGCCAGAGCAGTACTTC.

This sequence joins TRBV24-1 and TRBJ2-2; D gene ambiguous. Trimming shortened V by 7 bases and J by 7 bases, and 9 bases separated the two germline ends. The length of the CDR3 is 12 residues. From germline, CDR1 is KGHDR and CDR2 SFDVKD. The DNA of the CDR3 is TGTGCCACCAGGACCGAGAGCGGGGAGCTGTTTTTT. Protein sequence: CATRTESGELFF.

This clonotype was recorded at least ten times. The rearrangement uses TRBV2 and TRBJ2-2; D might be TRBD1 (5 bases). V was clipped by 7 bases and J by 1 base, with 10 bases between them. The CDR3 consists of 14 residues. Germline lookup yields CDR1 SNHLY and CDR2 FYNNEI. The CDR3 here is CASKPTENTGELFF. Written as DNA, the CDR3 is TGTGCCAGCAAGCCGACAGAGAACACCGGGGAGCTGTTTTTT.

This clonotype was seen repeatedly, ten times or more. This sequence joins TRBV2 and TRBJ2-5; D may be TRBD1 (5 bases). The CDR3 has 12 amino acids. Germline CDR1 and CDR2: SNHLY and FYNNEI. Here the CDR3 DNA reads TGTGCAAAAGGGGCCACCCGGGAGACCCAGTACTTC. This gives the protein CAKGATRETQYF.

This clonotype was seen ten or more times. This chain uses TRBV5-1 with TRBJ2-7; no definite D call. Deletions cut 1 base from V and 2 bases from J, with 13 bases between. The CDR3 consists of 15 residues. From germline, CDR1 is SGHRS and CDR2 YFSETQ. The CDR3 DNA is TGCGCCAGCAGCTTGAACAGCCCCTTGACCTACGAGCAGTACTTC. Protein: CASSLNSPLTYEQYF.

Ten or more counts support this clonotype. This rearrangement joins TRBV6-1 to TRBJ2-2, with D perhaps TRBD2 (5 bases). V lost 9 bases to trimming and J lost 0 bases, with 11 bases between them. This CDR3 comprises 14 residues. Germline loops: CDR1 MNHNS, CDR2 SASEGT. The CDR3 DNA is TGTGCCAGTACCGGGGTCACGAACACCGGGGAGCTGTTTTTT. As protein: CASTGVTNTGELFF.

This clonotype was seen ten or more times. The rearrangement uses TRBV28 and TRBJ2-7; 14 bases are a match to TRBD2. Germline CDR1 reads MDHEN; CDR2 reads SYDVKM. The length of the CDR3 is 16 residues. J lost 7 bases, V lost 5 bases, and 10 bases had no gene match. This CDR3 reads CASSEPGLAGVREQYF. In nucleotides, the CDR3 is TGTGCCAGCAGTGAACCGGGACTAGCGGGAGTTCGGGAGCAGTACTTC.

Concerning this clonotype itself: At one boundary the junction diverges from the germline segment, which might be a read error. The rearrangement links TRBV4-1 to TRBJ1-5, with 7 bases fitting TRBD1. In germline, CDR1 is MGHRA, CDR2 YSYEKL. This CDR3 is built from 16 residues. CDR3 sequence: CASSLDTGAGNQPQHF. CDR3 coding DNA: TGCGCCAGCAGCCTCGACACAGGGGCCGGCAATCAGCCTCAGCATTTT.

About this clonotype: This clone may be a read error of a much larger clone one base away. This rearrangement joins TRBV5-5 to TRBJ2-7; 7 bases line up with TRBD1. Per the germline V gene, CDR1 is SGHKS and CDR2 is YYEKEE (reference sequence). The trim removed 4 bases at V and 2 bases at J, leaving 9 bases unmatched. The CDR3 consists of 15 residues. In DNA, the CDR3 is TGTGCCAGCAGCCCAAGACAGGGATCAGCCTACGAGCAGTACTTC. Its translation: CASSPRQGSAYEQYF.